The entry that follows covers one TCR beta chain sequence. No cognate antigen has been identified for it. There are no base qualities to consult, and no much larger clone falls within one base. V and J are truncated by 0 bases and 5 bases respectively, leaving an intervening sequence of 16 bases. The germline V gene specifies MNHEY as CDR1 and SVGAGI as CDR2. The CDR3 contains 16 residues, cysteine and phenylalanine counted. Kept here is only the CDR3 DNA, which spans 48 bases and is read in frame from base 1. TCRbeta CDR3 regions were amplified from genomic DNA using the immunoSEQ Assay, a bias-controlled multiplex PCR. As for the authors' bioinformatics: Within the assay, amplification of reference gene primers was used to estimate how many nucleated cells each sample contained. To quantify the absolute abundance of each unique TCRbeta CDR3 rearrangement, sequence reads were collapsed and filtered. Productive Simpson clonality was computed per sample as the square root of Simpson's diversity index over productive rearrangements. Here the immuneACCESS table is served through TCRdb, limited to in-frame sequences with V and J called. Missing clones are a known gap in these copies; in checked studies unresolved V genes cover under half, and the rest lacks a known reason. Clone size and the V and J calls come from that table; the DNA yielded D and trimming. Counted in this sample were around 370,000 clones; roughly 91% of them appeared once. The top ten clones comprise 1.2% of the sample.

Enrolling through a virtual design, the prospective study's participants ranged in age from about 18 to 89 years and lived across 24 United States geographic areas. Cohort assignment in the prospective study relied on participant-reported clinical history from a screening survey and a study questionnaire. Recovered participants in ImmuneRACE Cohort 3 were defined by two consecutive negative NP/OP PCR tests, clearance by a healthcare professional, or resolution of symptoms. Each participant in the prospective study had whole blood, serum and a nasopharyngeal or oropharyngeal swab collected by mobile phlebotomists. Additional blood draws and questionnaires over an approximately 2-month period could optionally be provided by prospective study participants. Blood samples from the prospective study were shipped frozen or at room temperature prior to DNA extraction. The sample originates from a study of blood T cell repertoires in COVID-19 (dated by TCRdb to the early 2020s). At the level of the whole study: The collaborator samples originated in the United States, Italy and Spain and spanned the acute and convalescent phases of COVID-19. The material from the prospective study consisted of cDNA or gDNA derived from T cells, B-cell-depleted T cells, or PBMCs. Deeply sampled blood TCRbeta repertoires from subjects exposed to, actively infected with, or recovered from COVID-19 were included in the dataset. A freely available public database, intended as a resource for researchers studying the immune response to SARS-CoV-2, is where the repertoires were released. Samples came from the ongoing ImmuneRACE study (first 160 participants) plus 1,254 subjects from 6 global collaborators. Nearly every sample came with metadata listing a de-identified subject ID, COVID-19 status, age in years and sex. Where available, HLA class I and class II types were taken from metadata supplied by the sample provider and were not determined by assay-based typing.

The investigation overall reported the following: Clinical and demographic metadata were provided uncurated, with the amount varying by source and participant.

In this chain, TRBV6-5 is recombined with TRBJ2-5; TRBD1 is a weak D gene call, 5 bases matching. Sequencing input: PBMCs or T cells enriched from blood (not recorded which). The TCR was taken from a woman younger than 30 who had recovered from COVID-19. The bases are TGTGCCAGCAGTTACTCGAGGACAACATTTGAGGAGACCCAGTACTTC. Translated, this is CASSYSRTTFEETQYF.